What follows describes a single T cell receptor beta chain. This clone was observed a handful of times. Its antigen target is currently unknown. The input lacks base qualities; no much larger clone sits a single base away. The sample contains more than one DNA sequence encoding this CDR3. The sample is drawn from a study of shared clonotypes between healthy human individuals (dated by TCRdb to 2019 to 2021). At the level of the whole study: The cohort comprised two women and three men aged 18 to 49 years. For each donor, three plates each were used for CD4 naive and CD4 memory, two plates were used for CD8 naive, and one plate was used for CD8 memory. To estimate repertoire size and how much clonotypes are shared between individuals, the study performed deep sequencing of blood TCR repertoires from about 5 healthy adults. To increase sequencing depth and limit assay-specific biases, TCR repertoire library preparation and sequencing were carried out by different laboratories using diverse techniques. Between about 0.94 and 8.9 billion PBMCs per donor were obtained by leukapheresis. What the work shows at the level of the full study, not this receptor alone: Rarefaction of sorted-subset datasets indicated incomplete sequencing despite the large sequencing depth. Pairwise subsampling led to the expectation that sequencing depth would affect the degree of clonotype sharing among donors. The genetic and exposure-history diversity represented was limited by the small number of donors. Compared with non-shared clonotypes, clonotypes shared by all four sorted-subset donors had higher generation probabilities. Across a few donors, around 5% of naive CD4, roughly 3.5% of naive CD8, approximately 2.5% of memory CD4, and 0.4% to 0.45% of memory CD8 clonotypes were shared. Larger estimated clonotype richness was generally found for naive subsets than for memory subsets. Sampling was restricted to blood, and TCR repertoires in tissues likely differ from the TCR repertoires found in blood.

Spanning cysteine to phenylalanine, the CDR3 consists of 11 amino acids. Only the CDR3 region is kept as DNA, spanning 33 bases read in frame from base 1. Via the germline V gene, CDR1 is SGHRS and CDR2 YFSETQ. V was cut back by 4 bases and J by 1 base, leaving a gap of 2 bases between them. TCR CDR3 regions were amplified from genomic DNA by multiplex PCR using the deep immunoSEQ assay. Extracted genomic DNA from each cell subset was spread evenly across all wells of several immunoSEQ 96-well plates, with each plate serving as a replicate. For sorted subsets, each replicate PCR was loaded with roughly 190 ng genomic DNA, equivalent to 32,000 or so T cell genomes. Purified libraries were quantified with a Qubit 3.0 fluorometer, sized on a Bioanalyzer 2100, and re-quantified with the KAPA Library Quantification kit. Each immunoSEQ 96-well plate was sequenced on its own single-read 150-cycle Illumina NextSeq 550 flow cell. The paper's processing steps were these. The immunoSEQ output contained only junctional sequences without quality scores, so filtering could not match that applied to full-length reads. Sequences were annotated with PyIR, a Python wrapper for IgBLAST v1.9, and V/J genes and CDR3 were assigned using IMGT germline references. Any read was removed if the V/J assignment was weak (E-value above 1e-6), the CDR3 was missing, or the read contained stop codons, out-of-frame junctions, or ambiguous translated residues. A V3J clonotype was defined by an identical inferred V gene, J gene, and CDR3 amino acid sequence. To compute the percentage overlap between repertoires, the number of shared unique clonotypes was divided by the size of the smaller repertoire. Repertoire richness was assessed with RTK rarefaction, the Chao1 estimator, and Recon v2.1 estimates of unobserved clonotypes. OLGA was used to compute generation probabilities for all TCRbeta clonotypes that the gDNA method yielded from a handful of donors. Held by TCRdb, this immuneACCESS table contains in-frame sequences only and omits some clones. Under half of the omission traces to an unresolved V gene where checked; the cause of the rest is unknown. V and J calls and clone size are given by that table; D and trimming were obtained from the DNA. The sample table shows more than 2 million clones, and about 95% are seen once. The ten largest clones capture roughly 1% of the sample.

CD8 naive samples were obtained by positive selection for CCR7 among CD45RO-negative cells, yielding a CD45RA+CCR7+ population from which TemRA cells were excluded. The donors were healthy, HIV-negative adults with no recently reported acute infections or vaccinations. Every donor was a Caucasian adult residing in Nashville, Tennessee, USA. After blood collection by leukapheresis, PBMCs were isolated using Ficoll-Histopaque density gradient centrifugation and then cryopreserved in the vapor phase of liquid nitrogen. Analytical flow cytometry was used to check the purity and quantity of each magnetically sorted T cell population. Each sorted fraction had its genomic DNA isolated and then quantified by UV absorbance on a Nanodrop 2000c.

Recombination joined TRBV5-1 with TRBJ2-5, with the D gene too uncertain to name. The source material was naive CD8+ T cells sorted from blood. The sample's cell subset or site, from its label and the paper: CD45RA+CCR7+. The clonotype was recovered from a man aged 18 to 30 in good health. The DNA sequence is given as TGCGCCAGCAGCAGCCAAGAGACCCAGTACTTC. This encodes CASSSQETQYF.